Listed below are T cell receptor beta chains from one sample, sequenced in a study of blood T cell repertoires in COVID-19. The data were produced by immunoSEQ multiplex PCR, yet TCRdb's version contains in-frame clones alone and is incomplete. Of about 220,000 clones in the sample, about 85% were seen once. Input material: peripheral blood. These receptors all stem from a man younger than 45 with active or convalescent COVID-19. Both conserved end residues are part of each CDR3. A D gene is named only where the DNA matches it firmly. Not all rows give a size; the values are once, few, many and, for expanded clones, a class.

D gene	clone size	V gene	J gene	CDR3 protein	CDR3 DNA
-	-	TRBV12-1	TRBJ2-5	CASSFDGGYTGETQYF	TGTGCCAGCAGCTTTGACGGAGGCTATACGGGAGAGACCCAGTACTTC
TRBD1	-	TRBV28	TRBJ2-1	CASRGTGVHEQFF	TGTGCCAGCAGGGGGACAGGGGTCCATGAGCAGTTCTTC
-	-	TRBV30	TRBJ1-5	CAWAPRTVNSNQPQHF	TGTGCCTGGGCGCCCCGGACAGTTAATAGCAATCAGCCCCAGCATTTT
TRBD2	-	TRBV7-9	TRBJ2-2	CASSLEGLAITGELFF	TGTGCCAGCAGCTTAGAAGGACTAGCAATCACCGGGGAGCTGTTTTTT
-	-	TRBV19	TRBJ1-6	CASSGRTAFNYNSPLHF	TGTGCCAGTAGTGGGCGGACAGCGTTCAACTATAATTCACCCCTCCACTTT
TRBD2	few	TRBV6-2/TRBV6-3	TRBJ2-7	CASSSTSGVSYEQYF	TGTGCCAGCAGCTCCACTAGCGGGGTATCTTACGAGCAGTACTTC
TRBD2	-	TRBV6-6	TRBJ2-7	CASSTGTSREQYF	TGTGCCAGCAGTACCGGGACTAGCCGCGAGCAGTACTTC
TRBD2	-	TRBV4-2	TRBJ2-1	CASSQVAGGPSSYNEQFF	TGTGCCAGCAGCCAAGTAGCGGGGGGCCCCAGCTCCTACAATGAGCAGTTCTTC
-	few	TRBV11-2	TRBJ2-7	CASSLPQQGSEQYF	TGTGCCAGCAGCTTACCCCAACAGGGTTCCGAGCAGTACTTC
-	-	TRBV27	TRBJ2-1	CASARPGGAYNEQFF	TGTGCCAGCGCCCGCCCGGGGGGCGCCTACAATGAGCAGTTCTTC
-	-	TRBV10-2	TRBJ2-1	CASSPLGRLDEQFF	TGCGCCAGCAGCCCACTAGGCCGCCTCGATGAGCAGTTCTTC
TRBD2	-	TRBV9	TRBJ2-1	CASSVRAGGFDEQFF	TGTGCCAGCAGCGTTCGAGCGGGAGGATTTGATGAGCAGTTCTTC
TRBD1	-	TRBV29-1	TRBJ1-2	CSVLDRADYGYTF	TGCAGCGTGTTGGACAGGGCGGACTATGGCTACACCTTC
TRBD1	-	TRBV15	TRBJ1-3	CATSFGQGNTIYF	TGTGCCACCAGCTTCGGACAGGGGAACACCATATATTTT
TRBD1	-	TRBV13	TRBJ1-1	CASSWGQGNTEAFF	TGTGCCAGCAGCTGGGGACAGGGGAACACTGAAGCTTTCTTT
-	-	TRBV19	TRBJ1-5	CASSAIQGRNQPQHF	TGTGCCAGTAGTGCGATACAGGGTCGAAATCAGCCCCAGCATTTT
-	few	TRBV9	TRBJ1-2	CASSSLTGYGYTF	TGTGCCAGCAGCTCCCTGACAGGCTATGGCTACACCTTC
-	few	TRBV5-1	TRBJ2-7	CASSPSSYEQYF	TGCGCCAGCAGCCCCAGTTCCTACGAGCAGTACTTC
-	-	TRBV3-1/TRBV3-2	TRBJ2-7	CASSQSYTEQYF	TGTGCCAGCAGCCAATCGTACACAGAGCAGTACTTC
-	-	TRBV29-1	TRBJ2-7	CSVEGAGDEQYF	TGCAGCGTTGAAGGGGCAGGGGACGAGCAGTACTTC
TRBD1	-	TRBV6-5	TRBJ2-7	CASSYLSGQGGYEQYF	TGTGCCAGCAGTTACCTATCCGGACAGGGTGGATACGAGCAGTACTTC
-	-	TRBV19	TRBJ1-2	CASSPATGSTRGYTF	TGTGCCAGTAGCCCCGCGACAGGCAGTACTCGGGGCTACACCTTC
-	-	TRBV30	TRBJ1-4	CAWRRNEKLFF	TGTGCCTGGAGACGGAATGAAAAACTGTTTTTT
-	few	TRBV19	TRBJ1-3	CASSLAGRNTIYF	TGTGCCAGTAGTCTGGCAGGAAGAAACACCATATATTTT
-	-	TRBV24-1	TRBJ1-1	CATSASGLQTEAFF	TGTGCCACCAGTGCCTCGGGACTCCAAACTGAAGCTTTCTTT
TRBD1	-	TRBV28	TRBJ2-7	CASSGPGQGGYEQYF	TGTGCCAGCAGTGGACCGGGACAGGGGGGATACGAGCAGTACTTC
-	-	TRBV7-2	TRBJ2-2	CASTDPAGRNTGELFF	TGTGCCAGCACCGATCCCGCGGGGAGGAACACCGGGGAGCTGTTTTTT
TRBD2	-	TRBV28	TRBJ2-1	CASSSEAGGPYNEQFF	TGTGCCAGCAGTTCCGAAGCGGGGGGGCCCTACAATGAGCAGTTCTTC
TRBD1	-	TRBV18	TRBJ1-5	CASSLGTVSSGGNQPQHF	TGTGCCAGCTCACTTGGGACAGTATCCTCTGGGGGCAATCAGCCCCAGCATTTT
-	-	TRBV10-3	TRBJ1-1	CAISESQTNTEAFF	TGTGCCATCAGTGAAAGTCAGACAAACACTGAAGCTTTCTTT
TRBD2	-	TRBV7-2	TRBJ2-5	CASSSTGGPWAQYF	TGTGCCAGCAGCTCCACGGGGGGGCCCTGGGCCCAGTACTTC
TRBD2	-	TRBV28	TRBJ2-1	CASSLSTSGVIPSYNEQFF	TGTGCCAGCAGTTTATCTACTAGCGGGGTCATACCCTCCTACAATGAGCAGTTCTTC
-	-	TRBV19	TRBJ1-4	CASSHRDNEKLFF	TGTGCCAGTAGTCACAGGGATAATGAAAAACTGTTTTTT
-	-	TRBV19	TRBJ2-7	CASSETATYEQYF	TGTGCCAGTAGCGAGACAGCGACGTACGAGCAGTACTTC
TRBD1	-	TRBV27	TRBJ1-1	CASSMTGGGRTEAFF	TGTGCCAGCAGTATGACAGGGGGCGGGCGCACTGAAGCTTTCTTT
TRBD2	-	TRBV5-4	TRBJ2-7	CASSLAAGGPGEQYF	TGTGCCAGCAGCTTGGCGGCGGGAGGGCCGGGCGAGCAGTACTTC
-	-	TRBV7-9	TRBJ1-1	CASSLLYGSLNTEAFF	TGTGCCAGCAGCTTACTTTATGGCAGTTTAAACACTGAAGCTTTCTTT
TRBD2	-	TRBV28	TRBJ2-5	CASRSGAQETQYF	TGTGCCAGCAGGAGCGGGGCCCAAGAGACCCAGTACTTC
-	-	TRBV2	TRBJ2-2	CASSPTVNTGELFF	TGTGCCAGCAGCCCGACAGTGAACACCGGGGAGCTGTTTTTT
-	-	TRBV29-1	TRBJ1-2	CSVEDFGQLYGYTF	TGCAGCGTTGAAGATTTCGGACAGCTCTATGGCTACACCTTC
TRBD2	-	TRBV2	TRBJ2-7	CASSETSGRARSYEQYF	TGTGCCAGCAGCGAAACTAGCGGGAGGGCCAGATCCTACGAGCAGTACTTC
-	-	TRBV24-1	TRBJ2-1	CATGGSYNEQFF	TGTGCCACCGGGGGGTCCTACAATGAGCAGTTCTTC